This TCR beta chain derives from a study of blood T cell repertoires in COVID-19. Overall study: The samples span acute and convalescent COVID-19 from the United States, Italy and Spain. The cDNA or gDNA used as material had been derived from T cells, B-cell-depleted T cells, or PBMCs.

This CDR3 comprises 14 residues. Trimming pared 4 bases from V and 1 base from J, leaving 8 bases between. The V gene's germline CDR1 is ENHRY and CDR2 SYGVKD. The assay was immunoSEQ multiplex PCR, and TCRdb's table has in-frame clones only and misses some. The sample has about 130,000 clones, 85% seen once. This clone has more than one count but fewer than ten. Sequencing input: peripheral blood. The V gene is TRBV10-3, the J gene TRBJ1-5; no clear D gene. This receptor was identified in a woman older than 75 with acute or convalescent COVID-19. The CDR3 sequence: CAISVEGSNQPQHF. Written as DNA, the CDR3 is TGTGCCATCAGTGTAGAGGGAAGCAATCAGCCCCAGCATTTT.